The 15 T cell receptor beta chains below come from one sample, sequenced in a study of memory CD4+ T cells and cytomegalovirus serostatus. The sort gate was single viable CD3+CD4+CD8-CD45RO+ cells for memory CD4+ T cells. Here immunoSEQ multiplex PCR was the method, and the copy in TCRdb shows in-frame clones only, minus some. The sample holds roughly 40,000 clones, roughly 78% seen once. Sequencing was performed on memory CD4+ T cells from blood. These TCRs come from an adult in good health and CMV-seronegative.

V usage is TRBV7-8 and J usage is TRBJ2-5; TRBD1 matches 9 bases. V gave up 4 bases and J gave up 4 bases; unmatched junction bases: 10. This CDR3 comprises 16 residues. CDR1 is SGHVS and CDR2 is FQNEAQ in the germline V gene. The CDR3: CASSSAGTGRGETQYF. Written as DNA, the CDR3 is TGTGCCAGCAGCTCGGCCGGGACAGGGCGTGGAGAGACCCAGTACTTC.

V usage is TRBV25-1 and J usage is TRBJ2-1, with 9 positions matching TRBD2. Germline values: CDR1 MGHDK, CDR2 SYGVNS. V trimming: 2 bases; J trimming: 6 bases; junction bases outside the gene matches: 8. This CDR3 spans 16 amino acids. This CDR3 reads CASSEEGGGAFNEQFF. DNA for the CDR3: TGTGCCAGCAGTGAAGAAGGCGGGGGGGCCTTCAATGAGCAGTTCTTC.

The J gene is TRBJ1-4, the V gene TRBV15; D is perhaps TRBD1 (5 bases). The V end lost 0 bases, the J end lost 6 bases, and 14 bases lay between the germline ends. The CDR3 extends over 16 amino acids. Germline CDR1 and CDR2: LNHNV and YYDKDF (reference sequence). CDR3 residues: CATSRDAPRGYEKLFF. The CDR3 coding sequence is TGTGCCACCAGCAGAGATGCACCCCGGGGGTATGAAAAACTGTTTTTT.

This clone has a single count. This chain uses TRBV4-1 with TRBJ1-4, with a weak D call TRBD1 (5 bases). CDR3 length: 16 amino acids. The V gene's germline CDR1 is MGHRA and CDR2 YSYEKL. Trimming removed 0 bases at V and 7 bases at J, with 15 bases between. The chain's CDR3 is CASSQDLAGGSEKLFF. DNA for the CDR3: TGCGCCAGCAGCCAAGATTTAGCCGGGGGTAGTGAAAAACTGTTTTTT.

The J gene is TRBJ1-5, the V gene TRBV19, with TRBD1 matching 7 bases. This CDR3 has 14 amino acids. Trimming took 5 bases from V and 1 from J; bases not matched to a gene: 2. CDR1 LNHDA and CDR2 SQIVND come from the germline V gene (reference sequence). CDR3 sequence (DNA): TGTGCCAGTAGTCTGACAGGGAGCAATCAGCCCCAGCATTTT. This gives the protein CASSLTGSNQPQHF.

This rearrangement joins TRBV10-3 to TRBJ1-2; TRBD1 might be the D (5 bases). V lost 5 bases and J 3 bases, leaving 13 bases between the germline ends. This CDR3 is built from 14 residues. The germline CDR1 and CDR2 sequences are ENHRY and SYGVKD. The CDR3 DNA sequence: TGTGCCATCAGTCATTCGGGAGGGGACTATGGCTACACCTTC. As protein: CAISHSGGDYGYTF.

The CDR3 DNA is TGTGCCAGCAGTGGAATGAGCGGGGGGGCCGGGGAGCTGTTTTTT. Protein: CASSGMSGGAGELFF. The chain has TRBV2 and TRBJ2-2; 10 nucleotides line up with TRBD2. The germline CDR1 and CDR2 sequences are SNHLY and FYNNEI. V lost 4 bases to trimming and J lost 6 bases; unmatched junction nucleotides: 5. The CDR3 totals 15 residues.

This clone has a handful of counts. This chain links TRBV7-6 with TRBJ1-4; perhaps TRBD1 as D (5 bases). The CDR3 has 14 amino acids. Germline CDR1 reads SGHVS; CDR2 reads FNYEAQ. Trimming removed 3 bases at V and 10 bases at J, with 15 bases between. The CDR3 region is CASSLEAGGRKLFF. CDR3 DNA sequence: TGTGCCAGCAGCTTGGAAGCCGGGGGACGAAAACTGTTTTTT.

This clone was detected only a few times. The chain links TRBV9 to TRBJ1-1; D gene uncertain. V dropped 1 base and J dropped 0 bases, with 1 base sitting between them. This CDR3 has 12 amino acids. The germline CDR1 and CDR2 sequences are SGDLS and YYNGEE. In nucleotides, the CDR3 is TGTGCCAGCAGCGTACTGAACACTGAAGCTTTCTTT. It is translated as CASSVLNTEAFF.

In DNA, the CDR3 is TGTGCCAGCAGCTTAAGCGGTCACTCCTACGAGCAGTACTTC. It is translated as CASSLSGHSYEQYF. The chain joins TRBV7-9 to TRBJ2-7, with D possibly TRBD2 on 5 matching bases. The CDR3 totals 14 residues. V was cut by 2 bases and J by 0 bases, with 8 bases left in between. Germline CDR1 is SEHNR and CDR2 is FQNEAQ (reference sequence).

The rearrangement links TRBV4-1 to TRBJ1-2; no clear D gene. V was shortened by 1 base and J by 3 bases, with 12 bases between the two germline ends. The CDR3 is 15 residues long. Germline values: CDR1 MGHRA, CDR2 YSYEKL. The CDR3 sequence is CASSQGIGTDYGYTF. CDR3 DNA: TGCGCCAGCAGCCAAGGCATTGGTACGGACTATGGCTACACCTTC.

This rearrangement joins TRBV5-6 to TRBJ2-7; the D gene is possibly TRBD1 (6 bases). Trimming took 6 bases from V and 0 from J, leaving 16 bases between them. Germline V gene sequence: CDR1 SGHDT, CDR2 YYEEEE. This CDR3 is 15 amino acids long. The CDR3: CASIDSGTLSYEQYF. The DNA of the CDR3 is TGTGCCAGCATCGATTCCGGGACACTCTCCTACGAGCAGTACTTC. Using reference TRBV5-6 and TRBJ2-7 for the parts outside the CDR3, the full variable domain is DAGVTQSPTHLIKTRGQQVTLRCSPKSGHDTVSWYQQALGQGPQFIFQYYEEEERQRGNFPDRFSGHQFPNYSSELNVNALLLGDSALYLCASIDSGTLSYEQYFGPGTRLTVT.

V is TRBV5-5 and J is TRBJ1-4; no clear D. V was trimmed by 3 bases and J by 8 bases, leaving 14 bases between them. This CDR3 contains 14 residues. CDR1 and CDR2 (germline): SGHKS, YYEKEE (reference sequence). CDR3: CASSSRSPAEKLFF. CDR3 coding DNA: TGTGCCAGCAGCTCGAGGTCCCCGGCGGAAAAACTGTTTTTT.

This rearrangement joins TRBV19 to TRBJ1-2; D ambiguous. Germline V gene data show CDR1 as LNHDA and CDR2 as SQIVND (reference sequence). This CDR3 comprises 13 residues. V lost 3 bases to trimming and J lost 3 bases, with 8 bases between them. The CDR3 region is CASSINGDYGYTF. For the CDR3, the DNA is TGTGCCAGTAGTATCAATGGAGACTATGGCTACACCTTC.

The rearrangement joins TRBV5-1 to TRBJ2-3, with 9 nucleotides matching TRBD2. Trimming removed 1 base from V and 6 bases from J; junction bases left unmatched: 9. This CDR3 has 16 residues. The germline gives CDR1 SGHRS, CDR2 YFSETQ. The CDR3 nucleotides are TGCGCCAGCAGCTTGTACCGCGGGGGGGCCGAGGATACGCAGTATTTT. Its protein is CASSLYRGGAEDTQYF.